Listed below are T cell receptor beta chains from one sample, sequenced in a study of preoperative IRX-2 immunotherapy in early breast cancer. Using immunoSEQ multiplex PCR, the repertoire was profiled, and TCRdb retains in-frame clones only, with some absent. The table includes roughly 10,000 clones, roughly 80% detected once. The input for sequencing was lymph node tissue, taken before IRX-2 immunotherapy. The receptors derive from a human donor with breast cancer. CDR3s include the opening cysteine and the closing phenylalanine or tryptophan. A D gene is named only where the DNA matches it firmly. Part of the rows lack a size; the others show once, few, many or a class for expanded clones.

>TRBJ2-1|TRBV15|NA|NA
TGTGCCACCAGCAGAAATGGACAGACGGTTGAGCAGTTCTTC
CATSRNGQTVEQFF
>TRBJ2-7|TRBV18|NA|once
TGTGCCAGCTCACCACCGGTAAGGGGCGGGGAGCAGTACTTC
CASSPPVRGGEQYF
>TRBJ1-2|TRBV6-8|NA|once
TGTGCCAGCAGTCATCTAATCGAGAACTATGGCTACACCTTC
CASSHLIENYGYTF
>TRBJ2-1|TRBV7-8|TRBD2|NA
TGTGCCAGCACCAAACTAGCGGCCAATGAGCAGTTCTTC
CASTKLAANEQFF
>TRBJ1-1|TRBV22-1|NA|NA
TGTGCCAGCAGTGAAGCAGGGCACACTGAAGCTTTCTTT
CASSEAGHTEAFF
>TRBJ2-2|TRBV5-1|NA|NA
TGCGCCAGCAGCCCCCTACCACGGGGCGGCGGGGAGCTGTTTTTT
CASSPLPRGGGELFF
>TRBJ2-5|TRBV11-3|TRBD2|NA
TGTGCCAGCTCCTTGGGTAGCGGGGCCCAAGGCGAGACCCAGTACTTC
CASSLGSGAQGETQYF
>TRBJ1-5|TRBV22-1|NA|NA
TGTGCCAGCAGTTCCAGGGCGTCGGAATATAGCAATCAGCCCCAGCATTTT
CASSSRASEYSNQPQHF
>TRBJ1-5|TRBV11-3|NA|NA
TGTGCCAGCAGTCTACGGGGGTACCGGCAGCCCCAGCATTTT
CASSLRGYRQPQHF
>TRBJ2-7|TRBV18|NA|NA
TGTGCCAGCTCACCACCGCCGCCTACCTACGAGCAGTACTTC
CASSPPPPTYEQYF
>TRBJ1-2|TRBV28|TRBD1|NA
TGTGCCACTAGGACAGGGCCCTTGTTGAGCTACACCTTC
CATRTGPLLSYTF
>TRBJ1-5|TRBV6-8|NA|NA
TGTGCCAGCAGTTACTCGGGCAGGGGCAATCAGCCCCAGCATTTT
CASSYSGRGNQPQHF
>TRBJ1-3|TRBV6-8|NA|NA
TGTGCCAGCAGCCCCGGGACAAAGGTCGTGAGAAACACCATATATTTT
CASSPGTKVVRNTIYF
>TRBJ1-2|TRBV6-8|NA|NA
TGTGCCAGCAGTTCCTCAAGTAACTATGGCTACACCTTC
CASSSSSNYGYTF
>TRBJ2-2|TRBV12-2|NA|NA
TGTGCCACCCAAGGAAGGCGGGGCACCGGGGAGCTGTTTTTT
CATQGRRGTGELFF
>TRBJ2-1|TRBV7-6|NA|NA
TGTGCCAGCAGCTTAATGGGGGGAGTGAGCTCCTACAATGAGCAGTTCTTC
CASSLMGGVSSYNEQFF
>TRBJ1-5|TRBV28|NA|NA
TGTGCCAGCAGCCTAAAGGGGTATTATAGCAATCAGCCCCAGCATTTT
CASSLKGYYSNQPQHF
>TRBJ1-1|TRBV25-1|NA|NA
TGTGCCAGCCCCGACCCATGGGGAACAGACGAAGCTTTCTTT
CASPDPWGTDEAFF
>TRBJ2-3|TRBV11-3|TRBD1|NA
TGTGCCAGCAGCTTTAAGACGGGACAGGGGAACACAGATACGCAGTATTTT
CASSFKTGQGNTDTQYF
>TRBJ1-5|TRBV23-1|TRBD1|NA
TGCGCCAGCAGTCGCCAACCGGGACAGGGACCGTATAGCAATCAGCCCCAGCATTTT
CASSRQPGQGPYSNQPQHF